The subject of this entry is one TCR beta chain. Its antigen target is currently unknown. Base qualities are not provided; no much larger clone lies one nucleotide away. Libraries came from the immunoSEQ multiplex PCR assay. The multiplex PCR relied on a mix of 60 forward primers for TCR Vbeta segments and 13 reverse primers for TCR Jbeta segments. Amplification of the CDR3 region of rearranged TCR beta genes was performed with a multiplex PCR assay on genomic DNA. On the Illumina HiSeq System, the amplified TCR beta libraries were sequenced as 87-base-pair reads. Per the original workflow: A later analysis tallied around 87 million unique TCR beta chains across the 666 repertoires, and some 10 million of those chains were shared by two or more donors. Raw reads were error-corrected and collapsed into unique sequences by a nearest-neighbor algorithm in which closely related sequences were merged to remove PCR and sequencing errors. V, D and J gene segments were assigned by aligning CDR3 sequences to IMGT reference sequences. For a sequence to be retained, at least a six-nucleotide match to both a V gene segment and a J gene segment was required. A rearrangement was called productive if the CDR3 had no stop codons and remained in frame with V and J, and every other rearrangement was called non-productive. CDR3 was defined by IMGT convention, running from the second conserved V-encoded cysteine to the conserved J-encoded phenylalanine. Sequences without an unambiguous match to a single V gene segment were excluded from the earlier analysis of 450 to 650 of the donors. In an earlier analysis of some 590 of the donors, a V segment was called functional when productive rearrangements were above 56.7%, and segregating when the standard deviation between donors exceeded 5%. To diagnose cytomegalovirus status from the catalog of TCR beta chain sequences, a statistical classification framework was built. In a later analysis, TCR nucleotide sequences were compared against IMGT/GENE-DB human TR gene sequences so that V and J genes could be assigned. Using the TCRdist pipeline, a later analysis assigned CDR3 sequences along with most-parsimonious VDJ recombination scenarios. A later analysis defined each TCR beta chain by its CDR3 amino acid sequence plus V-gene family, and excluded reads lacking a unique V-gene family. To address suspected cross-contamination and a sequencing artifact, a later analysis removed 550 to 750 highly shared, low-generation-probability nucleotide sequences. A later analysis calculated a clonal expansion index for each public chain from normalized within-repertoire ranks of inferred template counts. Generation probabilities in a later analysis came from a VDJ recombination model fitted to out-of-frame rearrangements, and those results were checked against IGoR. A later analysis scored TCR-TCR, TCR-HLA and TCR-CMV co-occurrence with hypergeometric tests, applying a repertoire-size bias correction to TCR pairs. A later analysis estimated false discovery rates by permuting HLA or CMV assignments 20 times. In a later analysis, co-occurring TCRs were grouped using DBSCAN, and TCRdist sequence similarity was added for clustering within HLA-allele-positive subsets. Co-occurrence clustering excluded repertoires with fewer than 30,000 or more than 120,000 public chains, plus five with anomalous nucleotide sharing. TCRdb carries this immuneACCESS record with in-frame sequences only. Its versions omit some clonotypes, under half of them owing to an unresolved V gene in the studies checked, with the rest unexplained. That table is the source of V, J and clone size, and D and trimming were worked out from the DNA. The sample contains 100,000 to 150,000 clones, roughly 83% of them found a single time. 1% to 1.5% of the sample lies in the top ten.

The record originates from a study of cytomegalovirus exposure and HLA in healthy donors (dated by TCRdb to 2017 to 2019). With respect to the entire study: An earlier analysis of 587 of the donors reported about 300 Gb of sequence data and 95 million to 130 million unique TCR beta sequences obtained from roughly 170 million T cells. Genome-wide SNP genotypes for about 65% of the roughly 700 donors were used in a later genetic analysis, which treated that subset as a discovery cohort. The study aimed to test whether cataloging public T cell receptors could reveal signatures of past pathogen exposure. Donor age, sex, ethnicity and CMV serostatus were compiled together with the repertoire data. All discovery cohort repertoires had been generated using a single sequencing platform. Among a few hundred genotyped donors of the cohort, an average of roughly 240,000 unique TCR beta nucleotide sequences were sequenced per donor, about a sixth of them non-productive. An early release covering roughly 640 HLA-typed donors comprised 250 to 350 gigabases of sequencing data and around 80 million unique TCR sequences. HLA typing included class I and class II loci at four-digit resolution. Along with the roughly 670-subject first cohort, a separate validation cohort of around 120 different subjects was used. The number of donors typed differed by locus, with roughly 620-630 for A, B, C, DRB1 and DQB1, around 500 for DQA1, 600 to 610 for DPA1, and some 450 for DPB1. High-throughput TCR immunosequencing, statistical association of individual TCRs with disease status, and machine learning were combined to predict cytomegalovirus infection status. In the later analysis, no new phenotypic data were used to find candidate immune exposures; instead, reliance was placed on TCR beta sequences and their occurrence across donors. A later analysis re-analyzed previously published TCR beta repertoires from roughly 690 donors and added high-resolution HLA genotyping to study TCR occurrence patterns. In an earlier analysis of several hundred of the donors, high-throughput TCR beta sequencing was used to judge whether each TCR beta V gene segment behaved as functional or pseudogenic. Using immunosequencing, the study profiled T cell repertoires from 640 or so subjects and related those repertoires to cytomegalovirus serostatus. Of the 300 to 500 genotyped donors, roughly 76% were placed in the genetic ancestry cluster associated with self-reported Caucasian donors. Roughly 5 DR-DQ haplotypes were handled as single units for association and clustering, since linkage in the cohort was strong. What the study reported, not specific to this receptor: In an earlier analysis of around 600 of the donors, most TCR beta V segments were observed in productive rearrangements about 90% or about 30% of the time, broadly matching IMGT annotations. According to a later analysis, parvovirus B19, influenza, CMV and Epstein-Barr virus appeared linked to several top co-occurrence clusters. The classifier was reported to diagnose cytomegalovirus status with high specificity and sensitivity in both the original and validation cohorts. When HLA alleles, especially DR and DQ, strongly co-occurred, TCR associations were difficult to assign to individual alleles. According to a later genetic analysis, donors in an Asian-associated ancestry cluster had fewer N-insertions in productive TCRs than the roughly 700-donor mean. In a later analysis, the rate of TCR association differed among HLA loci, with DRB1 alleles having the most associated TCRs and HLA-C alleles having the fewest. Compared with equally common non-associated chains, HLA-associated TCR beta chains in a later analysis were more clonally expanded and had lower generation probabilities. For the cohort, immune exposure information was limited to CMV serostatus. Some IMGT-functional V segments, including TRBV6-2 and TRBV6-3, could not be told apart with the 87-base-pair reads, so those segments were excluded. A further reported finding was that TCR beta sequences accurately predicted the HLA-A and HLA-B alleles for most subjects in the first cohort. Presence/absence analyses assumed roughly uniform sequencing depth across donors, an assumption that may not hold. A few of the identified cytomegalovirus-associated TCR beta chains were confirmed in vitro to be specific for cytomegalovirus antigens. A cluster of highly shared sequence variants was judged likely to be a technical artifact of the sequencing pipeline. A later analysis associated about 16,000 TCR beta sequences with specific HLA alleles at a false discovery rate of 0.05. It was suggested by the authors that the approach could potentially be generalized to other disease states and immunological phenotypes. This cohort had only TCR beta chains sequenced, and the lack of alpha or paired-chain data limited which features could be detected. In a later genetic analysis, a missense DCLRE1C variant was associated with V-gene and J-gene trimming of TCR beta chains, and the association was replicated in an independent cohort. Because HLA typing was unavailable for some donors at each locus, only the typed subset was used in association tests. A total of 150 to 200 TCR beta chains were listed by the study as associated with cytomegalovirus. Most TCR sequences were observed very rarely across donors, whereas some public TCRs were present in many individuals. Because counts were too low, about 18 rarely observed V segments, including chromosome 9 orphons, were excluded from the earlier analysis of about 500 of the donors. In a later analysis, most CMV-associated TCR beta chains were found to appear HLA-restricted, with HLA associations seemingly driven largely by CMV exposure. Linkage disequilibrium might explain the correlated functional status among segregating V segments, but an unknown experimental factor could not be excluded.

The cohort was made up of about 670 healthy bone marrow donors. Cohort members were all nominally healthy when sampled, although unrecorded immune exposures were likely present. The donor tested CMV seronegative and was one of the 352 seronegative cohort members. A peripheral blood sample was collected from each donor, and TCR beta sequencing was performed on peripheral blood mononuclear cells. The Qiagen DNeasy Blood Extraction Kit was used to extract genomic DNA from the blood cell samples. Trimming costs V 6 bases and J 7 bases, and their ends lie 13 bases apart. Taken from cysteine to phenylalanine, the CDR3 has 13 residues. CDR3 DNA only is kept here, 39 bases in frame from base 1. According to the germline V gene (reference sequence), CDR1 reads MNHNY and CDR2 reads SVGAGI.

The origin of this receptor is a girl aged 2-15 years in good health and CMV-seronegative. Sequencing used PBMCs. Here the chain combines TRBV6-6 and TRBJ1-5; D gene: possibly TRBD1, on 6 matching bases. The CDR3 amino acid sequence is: CASSDGQYQPQHF. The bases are TGTGCCAGCAGCGACGGACAGTACCAGCCCCAGCATTTT.